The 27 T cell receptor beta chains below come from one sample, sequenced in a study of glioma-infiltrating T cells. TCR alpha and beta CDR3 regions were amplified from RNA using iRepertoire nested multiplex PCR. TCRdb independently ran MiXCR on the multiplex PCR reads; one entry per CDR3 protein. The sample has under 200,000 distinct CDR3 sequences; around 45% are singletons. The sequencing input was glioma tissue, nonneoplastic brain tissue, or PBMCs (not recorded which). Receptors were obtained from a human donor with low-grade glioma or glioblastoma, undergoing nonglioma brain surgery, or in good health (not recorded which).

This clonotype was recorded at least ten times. DNA for the CDR3: TGTGCCAGCAGTCGCGATACCACGGATGCCTACGAGCAGTACTTC. It yields the protein CASSRDTTDAYEQYF. The J gene is TRBJ2-7, the V gene TRBV6-1; no clear D. This CDR3 is 15 amino acids long. V was pared by 5 bases and J by 2 bases, with 16 bases between. Germline CDR1 and CDR2: MNHNS and SASEGT.

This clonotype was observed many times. CDR3 sequence: CASSVGTGTLNTEAFF. As DNA, the CDR3 is TGTGCCAGTAGTGTGGGGACCGGGACCTTAAACACTGAAGCTTTCTTT. This sequence joins TRBV19 and TRBJ1-1; possibly TRBD1 for D (5 bases). The CDR3 length is 16 residues. V dropped 5 bases and J dropped 2 bases, with 18 bases sitting between them. The germline gives CDR1 LNHDA, CDR2 SQIVND (reference sequence).

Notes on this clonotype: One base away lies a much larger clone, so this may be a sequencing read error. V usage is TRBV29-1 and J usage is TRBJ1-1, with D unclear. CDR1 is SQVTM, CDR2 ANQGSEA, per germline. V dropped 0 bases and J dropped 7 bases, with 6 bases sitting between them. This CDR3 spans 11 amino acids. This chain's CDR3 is CSVEEGNEAFF. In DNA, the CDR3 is TGCAGCGTTGAAGAAGGAAATGAAGCTTTCTTT.

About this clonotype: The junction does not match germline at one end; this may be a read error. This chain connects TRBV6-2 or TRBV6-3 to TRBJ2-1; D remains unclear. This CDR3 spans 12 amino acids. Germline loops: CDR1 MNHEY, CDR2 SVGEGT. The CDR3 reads CARGRSYNEKFF. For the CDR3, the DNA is TGTGCCAGGGGTCGGAGCTACAATGAGAAGTTCTTC.

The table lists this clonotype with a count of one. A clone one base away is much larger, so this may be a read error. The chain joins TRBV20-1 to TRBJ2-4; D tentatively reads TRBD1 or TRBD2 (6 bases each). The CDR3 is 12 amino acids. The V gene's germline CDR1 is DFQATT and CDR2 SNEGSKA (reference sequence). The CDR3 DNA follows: TGCACTGCAGGGGACTTCAGAAACATTCAGTACTTC. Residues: CTAGDFRNIQYF.

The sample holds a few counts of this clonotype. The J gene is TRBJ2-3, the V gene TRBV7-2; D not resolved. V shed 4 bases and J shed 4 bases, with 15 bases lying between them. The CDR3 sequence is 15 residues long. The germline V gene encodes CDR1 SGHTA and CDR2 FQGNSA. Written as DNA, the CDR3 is TGTGCCAGCAGCTCCGTAGCTCCAGCCCCAGATACGCAGTATTTT. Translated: CASSSVAPAPDTQYF.

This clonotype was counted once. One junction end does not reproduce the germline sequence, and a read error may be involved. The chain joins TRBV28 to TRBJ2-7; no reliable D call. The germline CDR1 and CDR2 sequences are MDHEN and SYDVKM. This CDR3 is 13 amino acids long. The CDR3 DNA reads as TGTGCCAGCGCGGCCAGCCCCTCCTACGAGCATTACTTC. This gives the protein CASAASPSYEHYF.

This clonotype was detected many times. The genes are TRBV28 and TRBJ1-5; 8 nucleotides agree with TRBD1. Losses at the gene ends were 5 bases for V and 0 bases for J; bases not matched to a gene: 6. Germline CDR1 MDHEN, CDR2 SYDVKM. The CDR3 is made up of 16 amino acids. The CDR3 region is CASSPGTGTSNQPQHF. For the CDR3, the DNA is TGTGCCAGCAGTCCCGGGACAGGAACTAGCAATCAGCCCCAGCATTTT.

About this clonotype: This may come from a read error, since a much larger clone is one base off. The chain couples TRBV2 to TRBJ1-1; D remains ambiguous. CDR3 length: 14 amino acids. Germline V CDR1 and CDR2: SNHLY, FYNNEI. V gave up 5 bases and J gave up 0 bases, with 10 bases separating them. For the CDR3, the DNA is TGTGCCAGCAGTCTGCTGAGAGTGAACACTGAAGCTTTCTTT. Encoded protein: CASSLLRVNTEAFF.

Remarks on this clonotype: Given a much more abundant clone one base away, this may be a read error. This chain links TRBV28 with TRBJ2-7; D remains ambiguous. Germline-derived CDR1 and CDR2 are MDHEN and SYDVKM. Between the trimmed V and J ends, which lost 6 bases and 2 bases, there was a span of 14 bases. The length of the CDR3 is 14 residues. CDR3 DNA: TGTGCCAGCAGCCACTATTGTGATGCCTACGAGCAGTACTTC. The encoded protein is CASSHYCDAYEQYF.

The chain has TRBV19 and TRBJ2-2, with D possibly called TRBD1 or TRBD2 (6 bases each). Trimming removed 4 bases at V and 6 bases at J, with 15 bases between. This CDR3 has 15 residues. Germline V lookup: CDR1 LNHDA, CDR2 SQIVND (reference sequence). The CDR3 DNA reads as TGTGCCAGTAGTAAGGCGGGACAAGTCTCCGGGGAGCTGTTTTTT. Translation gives CASSKAGQVSGELFF.

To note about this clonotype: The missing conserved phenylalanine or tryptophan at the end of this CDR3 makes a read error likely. DNA of the CDR3: TGCGCCAGCAGCCAAGTAGGATCGGCGTTCATGAACACTGAAGCTTTCCTT. Translating it yields CASSQVGSAFMNTEAFL. The chain combines TRBV4-1 with TRBJ1-1, with D hard to call. Germline CDR1 reads MGHRA; CDR2 reads YSYEKL. The CDR3 contains 17 residues. V dropped 1 base and J dropped 0 bases, with 15 bases sitting between them.

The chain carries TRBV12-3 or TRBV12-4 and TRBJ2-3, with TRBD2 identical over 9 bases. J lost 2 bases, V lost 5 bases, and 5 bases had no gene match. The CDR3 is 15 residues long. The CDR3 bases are TGTGCCAGCAGTCCGACTAGCGGCCTCACAGATACGCAGTATTTT. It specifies CASSPTSGLTDTQYF.

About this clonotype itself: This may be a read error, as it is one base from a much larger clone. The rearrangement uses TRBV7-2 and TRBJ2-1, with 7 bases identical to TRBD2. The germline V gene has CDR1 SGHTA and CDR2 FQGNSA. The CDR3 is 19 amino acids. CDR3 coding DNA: TGTGCCAGCAGCTTAGGCCCTTTTGGACTAGTTCCCTCCTACAATGAGGAGTTCTTC. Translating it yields CASSLGPFGLVPSYNEEFF.

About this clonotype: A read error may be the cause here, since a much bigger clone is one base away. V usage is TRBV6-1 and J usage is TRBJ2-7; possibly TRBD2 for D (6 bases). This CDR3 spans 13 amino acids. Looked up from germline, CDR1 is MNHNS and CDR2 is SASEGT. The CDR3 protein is CAVNRDSAYEQCF. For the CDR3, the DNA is TGTGCCGTAAACCGGGACTCAGCCTACGAGCAGTGCTTC.

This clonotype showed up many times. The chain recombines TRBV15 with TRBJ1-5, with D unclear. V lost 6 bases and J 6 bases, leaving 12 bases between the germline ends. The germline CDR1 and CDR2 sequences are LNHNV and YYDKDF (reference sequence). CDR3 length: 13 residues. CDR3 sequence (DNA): TGTGCCACCAGTTGGGGTGTAGGTCAGCCCCAGCATTTT. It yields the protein CATSWGVGQPQHF.

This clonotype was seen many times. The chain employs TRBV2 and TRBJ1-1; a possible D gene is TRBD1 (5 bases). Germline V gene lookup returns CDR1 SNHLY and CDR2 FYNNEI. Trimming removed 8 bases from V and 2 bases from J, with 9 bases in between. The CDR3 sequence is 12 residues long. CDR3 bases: TGTGCCAGCCTGGGGCTAAACACTGAAGCTTTCTTT. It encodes CASLGLNTEAFF.

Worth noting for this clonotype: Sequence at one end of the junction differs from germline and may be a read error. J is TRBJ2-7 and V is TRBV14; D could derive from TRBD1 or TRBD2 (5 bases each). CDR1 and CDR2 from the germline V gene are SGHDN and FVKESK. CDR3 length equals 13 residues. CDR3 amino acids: CASSQGDGSERYF. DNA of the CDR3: TGTGCCAGCAGCCAAGGGGACGGTAGCGAGCGGTACTTC.

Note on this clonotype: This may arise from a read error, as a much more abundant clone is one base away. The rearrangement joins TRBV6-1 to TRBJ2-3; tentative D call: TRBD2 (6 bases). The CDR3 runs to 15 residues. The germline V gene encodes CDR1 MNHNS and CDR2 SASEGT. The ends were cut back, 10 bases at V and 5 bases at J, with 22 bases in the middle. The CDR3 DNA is TGTGCCATGAGTGAGTCGTCTAGCGCCGGAGATACGCAGTATTTT. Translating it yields CAMSESSSAGDTQYF.

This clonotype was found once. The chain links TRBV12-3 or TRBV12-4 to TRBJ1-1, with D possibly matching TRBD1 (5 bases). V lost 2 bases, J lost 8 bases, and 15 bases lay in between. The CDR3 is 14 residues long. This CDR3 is CASSLWRGITEAFF. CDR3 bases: TGTGCCAGCAGTTTATGGAGGGGAATTACCGAAGCTTTCTTT.

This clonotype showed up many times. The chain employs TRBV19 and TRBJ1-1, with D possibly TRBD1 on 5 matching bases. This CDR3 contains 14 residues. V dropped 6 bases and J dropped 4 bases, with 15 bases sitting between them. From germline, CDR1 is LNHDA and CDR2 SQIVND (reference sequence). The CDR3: CASSRQGLGTEAFF. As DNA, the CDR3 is TGTGCCAGTAGCCGGCAGGGATTGGGCACTGAAGCTTTCTTT.

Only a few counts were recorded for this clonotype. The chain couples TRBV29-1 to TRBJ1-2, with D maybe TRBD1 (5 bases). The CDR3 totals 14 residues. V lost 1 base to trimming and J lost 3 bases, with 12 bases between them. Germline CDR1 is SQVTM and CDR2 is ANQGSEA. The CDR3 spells CSVEVRAPYYGYTF. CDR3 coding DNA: TGCAGCGTTGAAGTCAGGGCTCCGTACTATGGCTACACCTTC.

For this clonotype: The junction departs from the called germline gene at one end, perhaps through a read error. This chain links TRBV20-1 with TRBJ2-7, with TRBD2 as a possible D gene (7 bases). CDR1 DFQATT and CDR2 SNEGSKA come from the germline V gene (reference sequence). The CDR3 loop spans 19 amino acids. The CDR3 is CSARERRGGAPKSFYGQYF. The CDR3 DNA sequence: TGCAGTGCTAGAGAGAGAAGGGGGGGGGCGCCCAAGAGTTTCTACGGGCAGTACTTC.

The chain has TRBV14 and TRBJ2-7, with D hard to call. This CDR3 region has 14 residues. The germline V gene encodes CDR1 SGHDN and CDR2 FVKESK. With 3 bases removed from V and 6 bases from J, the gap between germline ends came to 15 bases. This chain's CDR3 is CASSHFAYTGEQYF. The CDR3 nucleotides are TGTGCCAGCAGCCACTTCGCTTACACCGGCGAGCAGTACTTC.

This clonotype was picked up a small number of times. The chain's CDR3 is CASSLSGLAYNEQFF. The CDR3 coding sequence is TGTGCCAGCAGCTTATCGGGACTAGCGTACAATGAGCAGTTCTTC. J is TRBJ2-1 and V is TRBV7-9; 10 positions match TRBD2. Per germline, CDR1 SEHNR and CDR2 FQNEAQ (reference sequence). The CDR3 runs to 15 residues. Losses at the gene ends were 2 bases for V and 4 bases for J; bases not matched to a gene: 2.

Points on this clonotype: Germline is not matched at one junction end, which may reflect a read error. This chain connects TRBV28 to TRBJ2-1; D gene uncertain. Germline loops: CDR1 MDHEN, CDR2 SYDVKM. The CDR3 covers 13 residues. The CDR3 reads CASILLHGNEQFF. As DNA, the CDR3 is TGTGCCAGCATTTTACTCCATGGGAATGAGCAGTTCTTC.

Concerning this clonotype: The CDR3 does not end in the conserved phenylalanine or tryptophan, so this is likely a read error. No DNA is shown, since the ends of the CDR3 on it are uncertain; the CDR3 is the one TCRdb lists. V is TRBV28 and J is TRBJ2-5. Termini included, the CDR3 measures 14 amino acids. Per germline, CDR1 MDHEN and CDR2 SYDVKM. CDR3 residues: CASSLPGSSETHYS.